These 26 T cell receptor beta chains share one sample of origin, sequenced in a study of cytomegalovirus exposure and HLA in healthy donors. PCR involved 60 Vbeta and 13 Jbeta primers. Sequenced by immunoSEQ multiplex PCR; TCRdb stores in-frame clones only, minus some. The table has some 130,000 clones, roughly three quarters seen once; the top ten hold over 1.5%. Sequenced: PBMCs. Receptors originate from a woman between 35 and 50 years old in good health and CMV-seronegative.

The V call is TRBV6-1, the J call TRBJ1-5; D unresolved. V gave up 4 bases and J gave up 6 bases, with 10 bases separating them. The CDR3 totals 13 residues. The germline CDR1 and CDR2 sequences are MNHNS and SASEGT. As DNA, the CDR3 is TGTGCCAGCAGTGTCGGCAGGTCTCAGCCCCAGCATTTT. As protein: CASSVGRSQPQHF.

Worth noting for this clone: The same CDR3 can be traced to other DNA sequences in this sample. This rearrangement joins TRBV4-1 to TRBJ2-7; D not resolved. This CDR3 comprises 15 residues. Deletions cut 3 bases from V and 0 bases from J, with 12 bases between. Per the germline V gene, CDR1 is MGHRA and CDR2 is YSYEKL. The CDR3 DNA reads as TGCGCCAGCAGCCATGAGCAGGCCATCTCCTACGAGCAGTACTTC. This gives the protein CASSHEQAISYEQYF.

The rearrangement joins TRBV19 to TRBJ2-2; 11 positions agree with TRBD2. The junction had 7 bases not matched to a gene; V was cut back by 10 bases and J by 6 bases. CDR1 LNHDA and CDR2 SQIVND come from the germline V gene (reference sequence). The CDR3 is 14 residues long. CDR3 bases: TGTGCCACCAGGGGACTAGCGGACGCCGGGGAGCTGTTTTTT. Amino acids: CATRGLADAGELFF.

The chain carries TRBV5-5 and TRBJ2-3; 7 bases are shared with TRBD1. V was pared by 2 bases and J by 4 bases, with 4 bases of the junction left unmatched. This CDR3 comprises 14 residues. Looked up from germline, CDR1 is SGHKS and CDR2 is YYEKEE (reference sequence). CDR3 in DNA: TGTGCCAGCAGCTTCCAAGGGGGCCCAGATACGCAGTATTTT. As protein: CASSFQGGPDTQYF.

This clone was seen once. The V and J genes are TRBV15 and TRBJ2-5; maybe TRBD1 (6 bases). V was pared by 5 bases and J by 4 bases, with 14 bases between. The V gene's germline CDR1 is LNHNV and CDR2 YYDKDF (reference sequence). CDR3 length: 14 residues. CDR3 loop: CATSAQGFGETQYF. The DNA for the CDR3 is TGTGCCACCAGCGCTCAGGGGTTCGGAGAGACCCAGTACTTC.

V usage is TRBV19 and J usage is TRBJ2-5; D gene ambiguous. The CDR3 consists of 14 residues. Per the germline V gene, CDR1 is LNHDA and CDR2 is SQIVND (reference sequence). The V end was cut by 4 bases, the J end by 7 bases, with 16 bases between. The CDR3 spells CASSTSVLYGTQYF. DNA for the CDR3: TGTGCCAGTAGTACCTCGGTCTTGTACGGGACCCAGTACTTC.

This chain connects TRBV5-6 to TRBJ1-6; TRBD1 matches at 7 bases. CDR1 is SGHDT and CDR2 is YYEEEE in the germline V gene. The V gene end was trimmed by 5 bases and the J gene end by 9 bases; junction bases not matched to a gene: 5. This CDR3 is 13 amino acids long. In nucleotides, the CDR3 is TGTGCCAGCAGACGACAGGGAGGTTCACCCCTCCACTTT. This translates into CASRRQGGSPLHF.

The V call is TRBV27, the J call TRBJ2-1; TRBD2 aligns across 8 bases. V lost 6 bases, J lost 6 bases, and 4 bases stayed unmatched. This CDR3 region has 13 residues. Germline CDR1 and CDR2: MNHEY and SMNVEV (reference sequence). The CDR3 coding sequence is TGTGCCAGCAGATCCGGGGGGGCCAATGAGCAGTTCTTC. Its translation: CASRSGGANEQFF.

CDR3 protein: CASSLGTFLADTQYF. The DNA for the CDR3 is TGTGCCAGCAGCTTAGGGACTTTTTTGGCGGATACGCAGTATTTT. The chain employs TRBV7-9 and TRBJ2-3, with D perhaps TRBD2 (5 bases). CDR1 SEHNR and CDR2 FQNEAQ come from the germline V gene (reference sequence). CDR3 length: 15 amino acids. V was cut by 1 base and J by 6 bases, with 14 bases left in between.

The genes are TRBV7-2 and TRBJ1-5; tentatively, D is TRBD1 (6 bases). Trimming stripped 1 base from V and 6 bases from J, with 10 bases between. The CDR3 consists of 14 residues. Germline values: CDR1 SGHTA, CDR2 FQGNSA. CDR3 DNA sequence: TGTGCCAGCAGCTTAGAACAGGGAAGTCAGCCCCAGCATTTT. As protein: CASSLEQGSQPQHF.

The chain couples TRBV19 to TRBJ2-1; the match to TRBD1 covers 7 bases. CDR1 and CDR2 (germline): LNHDA, SQIVND (reference sequence). V was clipped by 6 bases and J by 1 base; unmatched bases: 6. CDR3 size: 15 residues. The CDR3 region is CASRLDRASYNEQFF. The CDR3 coding sequence is TGTGCCAGTAGGCTAGACAGGGCGTCCTACAATGAGCAGTTCTTC.

This clone was seen more than once but under ten times. V usage is TRBV5-4 and J usage is TRBJ1-1, with D unclear. V lost 0 bases, J lost 6 bases, and 6 bases lay in between. Germline CDR1 and CDR2: SGHNT and YYREEE (reference sequence). There are 12 residues in the CDR3. In DNA, the CDR3 is TGTGCCAGCAGCTTGGGAAGCGCTGAAGCTTTCTTT. This codes for CASSLGSAEAFF.

This clone has a single count. The rearrangement links TRBV28 to TRBJ2-5, with TRBD2 matching 9 bases. J gave up 4 bases and V 4 bases, and 7 bases lay outside the gene matches. The germline V gene encodes CDR1 MDHEN and CDR2 SYDVKM. The CDR3 length is 15 residues. This chain's CDR3 is CASSSRAGGGETQYF. The CDR3 coding sequence is TGTGCCAGCAGTTCACGGGCGGGAGGGGGAGAGACCCAGTACTTC.

The rearrangement joins TRBV5-5 to TRBJ1-5; D is unresolved. V gave up 4 bases and J gave up 0 bases, with 17 bases separating them. This CDR3 is 17 amino acids long. Germline CDR1 SGHKS, CDR2 YYEKEE (reference sequence). The CDR3, as DNA: TGTGCCAGCAGCCAACTAATCACGGACTCTAGCAATCAGCCCCAGCATTTT. Protein sequence: CASSQLITDSSNQPQHF.

The chain links TRBV29-1 to TRBJ1-1; possibly TRBD1 for D (6 bases). The CDR3 is 14 residues long. Trimming left V 6 bases short and J 3 bases short, with 17 bases between. Germline V gene data show CDR1 as SQVTM and CDR2 as ANQGSEA. The DNA of the CDR3 is TGCAGCGTACAACAGGGAAGTCAGGACACTGAAGCTTTCTTT. The encoded protein is CSVQQGSQDTEAFF.

This clone was counted only a few times. The J gene is TRBJ1-6, the V gene TRBV10-3; the match to TRBD1 covers 8 bases. The CDR3 is 13 residues long. J gave up 7 bases and V 10 bases, and 6 bases lay outside the gene matches. The germline gives CDR1 ENHRY, CDR2 SYGVKD. The DNA for the CDR3 is TGTGCCACCAGGGGGCAGGGGAATTCACCCCTCCACTTT. It specifies CATRGQGNSPLHF.

The J gene is TRBJ2-7, the V gene TRBV7-9; D possibly corresponds to TRBD2 (5 bases). V was clipped by 4 bases and J by 2 bases, with 9 bases between them. The CDR3 sequence is 13 residues long. Looked up from germline, CDR1 is SEHNR and CDR2 is FQNEAQ (reference sequence). CDR3 residues: CASSSTGAYEQYF. The DNA for the CDR3 is TGTGCCAGCAGCTCGACCGGGGCCTACGAGCAGTACTTC. Full variable domain (missing parts from reference TRBV7-9 and TRBJ2-7): DTGVSQNPRHKITKRGQNVTFRCDPISEHNRLYWYRQTLGQGPEFLTYFQNEAQLEKSRLLSDRFSAERPKGSFSTLEIQRTEQGDSAMYLCASSSTGAYEQYFGPGTRLTVT.

The chain combines TRBV29-1 with TRBJ2-2, with a tentative D call TRBD2 (5 bases). From germline, CDR1 is SQVTM and CDR2 ANQGSEA. V lost 6 bases, J lost 7 bases, and 15 bases lay in between. This CDR3 comprises 13 residues. This CDR3 reads CSVGGRMVGELFF. For the CDR3, the DNA is TGCAGCGTCGGCGGGCGTATGGTCGGGGAGCTGTTTTTT.

The chain carries TRBV28 and TRBJ2-7; D might be TRBD1 (6 bases). Trimming cost V 1 base and J 2 bases, with 12 bases left between them. CDR1 is MDHEN, CDR2 SYDVKM, per germline. The CDR3 runs to 15 residues. CDR3 coding DNA: TGTGCCAGCAGTTTATCCCCCGGGGACACCTACGAGCAGTACTTC. Translating gives CASSLSPGDTYEQYF.

The genes are TRBV4-1 and TRBJ2-1; 10 bases agree with TRBD2. CDR3 length equals 17 residues. Germline-derived CDR1 and CDR2 are MGHRA and YSYEKL. The ends lost 0 bases at V and 3 bases at J; junction bases unmatched: 5. In nucleotides, the CDR3 is TGCGCCAGCAGCCAAGATGGCCTAGCGGGGGTCTACAATGAGCAGTTCTTC. It specifies CASSQDGLAGVYNEQFF.

The V and J genes are TRBV6-5 and TRBJ1-5; possible D gene TRBD1, 6 bases. From germline, CDR1 is MNHEY and CDR2 SVGAGI. The CDR3 extends over 16 amino acids. Trimming took 2 bases from V and 7 from J, leaving 18 bases between them. CDR3 in amino acids: CASSYRSTGTRQPQHF. CDR3 nucleotides: TGTGCCAGCAGTTACCGATCCACAGGGACGAGACAGCCCCAGCATTTT.

The V gene is TRBV6-6, the J gene TRBJ1-2, with 9 bases identical to TRBD1. Germline values: CDR1 MNHNY, CDR2 SVGAGI (reference sequence). This CDR3 is 16 amino acids long. After removal of 0 bases from V and 4 bases from J, the junction contained 6 bases not matched to a gene. CDR3: CASSYSQTGGTYGYTF. The CDR3 region has the DNA TGTGCCAGCAGTTACTCGCAGACAGGGGGAACCTATGGCTACACCTTC.

This sequence joins TRBV19 and TRBJ1-5; 8 bases agree with TRBD1. In germline, CDR1 is LNHDA, CDR2 SQIVND (reference sequence). V lost 5 bases, J lost 3 bases, and 6 bases stayed unmatched. CDR3 length: 15 amino acids. The CDR3 DNA sequence: TGTGCCAGTAGTGTCCCAGGGGGCTACAATCAGCCCCAGCATTTT. It encodes CASSVPGGYNQPQHF.

This clone appeared a few times. CDR3 DNA sequence: TGTGCCAGCTCACCTCCGGGACAGGGGGGCACCGGGGAGCTGTTTTTT. It yields the protein CASSPPGQGGTGELFF. J is TRBJ2-2 and V is TRBV18; 11 bases line up with TRBD1. Germline V CDR1 and CDR2: KGHSH, LQKENI. CDR3 length: 16 amino acids. V dropped 3 bases and J dropped 4; count of bases not matched to a gene: 4. The whole variable domain, filled in from reference TRBV18 and TRBJ2-2, reads NAGVMQNPRHLVRRRGQEARLRCSPMKGHSHVYWYRQLPEEGLKFMVYLQKENIIDESGMPKERFSAEFPKEGPSILRIQQVVRGDSAAYFCASSPPGQGGTGELFFGEGSRLTVL.

As for this clone: This sample includes further DNA sequences coding for the same CDR3. J is TRBJ2-7 and V is TRBV6-1, with 10 bases identical to TRBD1. CDR1 and CDR2 from the germline V gene are MNHNS and SASEGT. The ends lost 1 base at V and 7 bases at J; junction bases unmatched: 7. The CDR3 covers 15 residues. The CDR3 DNA follows: TGTGCCAGCAGTGAAGGGGGGACAGGGGCCCATGAGCAGTACTTC. Its protein is CASSEGGTGAHEQYF.

V is TRBV27 and J is TRBJ1-2; 9 nucleotides agree with TRBD1. CDR1 and CDR2 from the germline V gene are MNHEY and SMNVEV (reference sequence). This CDR3 region has 16 residues. J was trimmed by 4 bases and V by 2 bases; bases with no gene match: 8. For the CDR3, the DNA is TGTGCCAGCAGTTTAGCCCCGGGACAGGGAAGCTATGGCTACACCTTC. This translates into CASSLAPGQGSYGYTF.